The TCR beta chain under discussion was sequenced for a study of cytotoxic CD8 clonotypes in ibrutinib-treated CLL. TCRdb keeps only in-frame clones here, not all; method: immunoSEQ multiplex PCR. Here the sample spans a few hundred thousand clones, roughly 71% being singletons. CDR1 and CDR2 from the germline V gene are MNHEY and SMNVEV (reference sequence). The V end was cut by 3 bases, the J end by 5 bases, with 7 bases between. The CDR3 sequence is 13 residues long. Sequencing used PBMCs, obtained after 36 months of ibrutinib treatment. The chain has TRBV27 and TRBJ2-2, with a weak D call TRBD1 (6 bases). The receptor was isolated from a human donor with chronic lymphocytic leukemia. In nucleotides, the CDR3 is TGTGCCAGCAGTTTTCAGGGGACCGGGGAGCTGTTTTTT. It yields the protein CASSFQGTGELFF.